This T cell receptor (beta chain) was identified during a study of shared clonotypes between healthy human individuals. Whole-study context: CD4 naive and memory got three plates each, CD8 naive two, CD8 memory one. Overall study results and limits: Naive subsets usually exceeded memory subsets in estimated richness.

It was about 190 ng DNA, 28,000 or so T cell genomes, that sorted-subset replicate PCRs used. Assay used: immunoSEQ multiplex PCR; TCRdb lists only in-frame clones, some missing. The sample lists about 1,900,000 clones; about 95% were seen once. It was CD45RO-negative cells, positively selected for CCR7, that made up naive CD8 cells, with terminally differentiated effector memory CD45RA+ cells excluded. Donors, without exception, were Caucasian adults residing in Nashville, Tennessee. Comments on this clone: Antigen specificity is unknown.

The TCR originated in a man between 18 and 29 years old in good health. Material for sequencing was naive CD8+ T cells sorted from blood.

For the CDR3, the DNA is TGTGCCAGCAGTTTAAGGAGCATTAATGAAAAACTGTTTTTT. This codes for CASSLRSINEKLFF. The chain has TRBV27 and TRBJ1-4, with no clear D. Germline CDR1 reads MNHEY; CDR2 reads SMNVEV (reference sequence). Trimming took off 2 bases at V and 4 bases at J, with 8 bases between the two ends. This CDR3 comprises 14 residues.